Listed here are 12 T cell receptor beta chains from one sample, sequenced in a study of shared clonotypes between healthy human individuals. Assay: immunoSEQ multiplex PCR; the TCRdb copy retains only in-frame clones and omits some. Of about 710,000 clones listed, around 73% were seen once; the top ten hold 1.5% to 2%. The sequenced sample consisted of memory CD4+ T cells sorted from blood. The subset here: CD45RA-negative fraction. The receptors stem from a woman in her 30s in good health.

This clone came up once. The chain has TRBV5-1 and TRBJ1-1, with D possibly being TRBD1 (5 bases). The CDR3 is 14 residues long. The germline V gene has CDR1 SGHRS and CDR2 YFSETQ. The ends were cut back, 4 bases at V and 4 bases at J, with 14 bases in the middle. The CDR3 reads CASSDRMGGTEAFF. CDR3 DNA: TGCGCCAGCAGCGACCGCATGGGGGGCACTGAAGCTTTCTTT.

This chain joins TRBV28 and TRBJ1-5, with D perhaps matching TRBD1 (5 bases). V shed 6 bases and J shed 0 bases, with 18 bases lying between them. The CDR3 runs 17 residues. Germline V gene data show CDR1 as MDHEN and CDR2 as SYDVKM. The CDR3 sequence: CASRIAGGLYSNQPQHF. The CDR3 DNA is TGTGCCAGCAGGATCGCCGGGGGATTATATAGCAATCAGCCCCAGCATTTT.

This clone showed up just once. The V gene is TRBV19, the J gene TRBJ2-1; 9 nucleotides line up with TRBD2. The germline CDR1 and CDR2 sequences are LNHDA and SQIVND (reference sequence). After removal of 10 bases from V and 7 bases from J, the junction contained 8 bases not matched to a gene. This CDR3 spans 13 amino acids. The CDR3 region has the DNA TGTGCCACCAGGGGCGGGAGGGGGAATGAGCAGTTCTTC. Translation gives CATRGGRGNEQFF.

This clone was picked up a small number of times. The V call is TRBV7-3, the J call TRBJ2-7, with TRBD1 as a possible D gene (5 bases). With 1 base removed from V and 6 bases from J, the gap between germline ends came to 16 bases. Germline V lookup: CDR1 SGHTA, CDR2 FQGTGA. The CDR3 loop spans 15 amino acids. In DNA form, the CDR3 reads TGTGCCAGCAGCTTAAACTTAAGGGGTGACGCCGAGCAGTACTTC. Translating gives CASSLNLRGDAEQYF.

This clone was counted only a few times. The chain employs TRBV6-6 and TRBJ2-7, with 7 bases identical to TRBD2. Germline V gene data show CDR1 as MNHNY and CDR2 as SVGAGI (reference sequence). Losses at the gene ends were 6 bases for V and 5 bases for J; bases not matched to a gene: 13. The CDR3 contains 15 residues. CDR3 sequence reads: CASSKAGLTANEQYF. CDR3 sequence (DNA): TGTGCCAGCAGCAAAGCGGGGCTCACCGCGAACGAGCAGTACTTC.

In the case of this clone: Other DNA sequences from this sample encode an identical CDR3 as well. The chain combines TRBV9 with TRBJ2-7; no clear D. The CDR3 contains 14 residues. Germline loops: CDR1 SGDLS, CDR2 YYNGEE. V shed 0 bases and J shed 0 bases, with 7 bases lying between them. Written as DNA, the CDR3 is TGTGCCAGCAGCGTAGGGGTCAGCTCCTACGAGCAGTACTTC. Translated, it gives CASSVGVSSYEQYF.

CDR3 loop: CASTTGGSTYEQYF. The CDR3 region has the DNA TGTGCCAGCACCACCGGAGGATCCACCTACGAGCAGTACTTC. The chain joins TRBV28 to TRBJ2-7, with D possibly being TRBD2 (5 bases). The length of the CDR3 is 14 residues. Trimming removed 7 bases from V and 2 bases from J, with 15 bases in between. In germline, CDR1 is MDHEN, CDR2 SYDVKM.

The rearrangement links TRBV11-2 to TRBJ1-3; 7 nucleotides align to TRBD1. CDR3 length equals 17 residues. The junction had 6 bases not matched to a gene; V was cut back by 0 bases and J by 1 base. In germline, CDR1 is SGHAT, CDR2 FQNNGV. CDR3 residues: CASSLDPQGRSGNTIYF. The CDR3 nucleotides read TGTGCCAGCAGCTTAGACCCACAGGGGAGGTCTGGAAACACCATATATTTT.

The CDR3 sequence: CASSRREYENIQYF. The CDR3 nucleotides are TGTGCCAGCAGCCGCAGGGAGTACGAAAACATTCAGTACTTC. V gene TRBV7-2 combines with J gene TRBJ2-4; the D gene could be TRBD1 or TRBD2 (5 bases each). Germline V gene lookup returns CDR1 SGHTA and CDR2 FQGNSA. V gave up 5 bases and J gave up 5 bases, with 13 bases separating them. The CDR3 has 14 residues.

This chain uses TRBV11-3 with TRBJ2-1, with no clear D. The CDR3 spans 15 residues. The V gene's germline CDR1 is SGHNT and CDR2 YENEEA. V dropped 6 bases and J dropped 2 bases, with 14 bases sitting between them. The CDR3 sequence is CASSLQRGTYNEQFF. Written as DNA, the CDR3 is TGTGCCAGCAGTCTTCAGCGCGGCACCTACAATGAGCAGTTCTTC.

The rearrangement links TRBV9 to TRBJ2-1; 7 bases align to TRBD2. V dropped 1 base and J dropped 10; count of bases not matched to a gene: 14. The CDR3 consists of 16 residues. Germline values: CDR1 SGDLS, CDR2 YYNGEE. CDR3 loop: CASSVRLSRERGEQFF. DNA for the CDR3: TGTGCCAGCAGCGTACGACTGTCGCGGGAGAGGGGAGAGCAGTTCTTC.

This CDR3 is CASSLRTSGTETQYF. The CDR3 DNA follows: TGTGCCAGCAGCTTAAGAACTAGCGGGACGGAGACCCAGTACTTC. The gene calls are TRBV11-2 and TRBJ2-5; 10 bases map to TRBD2. V was clipped by 2 bases and J by 5 bases; unmatched bases: 5. Germline V gene sequence: CDR1 SGHAT, CDR2 FQNNGV. The CDR3 spans 15 residues.